These 9 T cell receptor beta chains originate from one sample sequenced in a study of OX40 agonist ivuxolimab in advanced cancers. Measured with immunoSEQ multiplex PCR; TCRdb has only the in-frame clones, and not every one. The sample has some 100,000 clones; 70% to 90% are singletons. The starting material was CD4+ or CD8+ T cells sorted from blood, obtained in a trial of the OX40 agonist ivuxolimab. The receptors come from an adult with an advanced solid tumor such as melanoma, head and neck, liver or kidney cancer.

This chain connects TRBV2 to TRBJ2-1; 7 positions agree with TRBD2. The CDR3 is made up of 17 amino acids. From germline, CDR1 is SNHLY and CDR2 FYNNEI. J gave up 3 bases and V 7 bases, and 15 bases lay outside the gene matches. The CDR3 protein is CASNPRAGGGVYNEQFF. CDR3 bases: TGTGCCAGCAATCCTCGGGCGGGCGGGGGTGTCTACAATGAGCAGTTCTTC.

V usage is TRBV28 and J usage is TRBJ1-3, with a tentative D call TRBD1 (5 bases). CDR3 length equals 16 residues. The V gene's germline CDR1 is MDHEN and CDR2 SYDVKM. Trimming cost V 8 bases and J 4 bases, with 21 bases left between them. CDR3 residues: CASSPSTVALGNTIYF. The CDR3 nucleotides read TGTGCCAGCTCTCCCTCGACAGTGGCATTGGGAAACACCATATATTTT.

The rearrangement uses TRBV5-5 and TRBJ2-5; D is ambiguous. The germline V gene has CDR1 SGHKS and CDR2 YYEKEE (reference sequence). CDR3 size: 13 residues. The V and J ends lost 0 bases and 5 bases respectively, with 8 bases between them. The CDR3: CASSLEGWETQYF. In nucleotides, the CDR3 is TGTGCCAGCAGCTTGGAAGGGTGGGAGACCCAGTACTTC.

The V and J genes are TRBV2 and TRBJ1-4, with a tentative D call TRBD1 (6 bases). The CDR3 contains 14 residues. Germline CDR1 and CDR2: SNHLY and FYNNEI. V dropped 7 bases and J dropped 3 bases, with 12 bases sitting between them. CDR3 DNA: TGTGCCAGCACCTTACAGGGACCTAATGAAAAACTGTTTTTT. Translation: CASTLQGPNEKLFF.

This rearrangement joins TRBV6-1 to TRBJ2-7; TRBD1 aligns across 9 bases. The V gene's germline CDR1 is MNHNS and CDR2 SASEGT. The CDR3 runs 10 residues. The CDR3, as DNA: TGTGGGACAGGGGATTATGAGCAGTACTTC. Encoded protein: CGTGDYEQYF.

The J gene is TRBJ1-1, the V gene TRBV11-2; 10 bases align to TRBD1. CDR3 length equals 17 residues. Germline trimming cut 6 bases from V and 7 bases from J; bases unmatched to any gene: 17. Germline assignment: CDR1 SGHAT and CDR2 FQNNGV. CDR3 sequence (DNA): TGTGCCAGCAGACGTCCGGGACAGGGGCCCAAGAATTTTGAAGCTTTCTTT. Translated, it gives CASRRPGQGPKNFEAFF.

The chain uses TRBV5-5 and TRBJ2-7; 12 bases fit TRBD1. V gave up 4 bases and J gave up 7 bases; unmatched junction bases: 9. This CDR3 is 15 amino acids long. Germline CDR1 and CDR2: SGHKS and YYEKEE (reference sequence). The CDR3 DNA follows: TGTGCCAGCAGCCGCCCGGGACAGGGGGCTCGTGAGCAGTACTTC. Amino acids: CASSRPGQGAREQYF.

This rearrangement joins TRBV4-1 to TRBJ2-2; D is unresolved. V lost 1 base, J lost 2 bases, and 11 bases lay in between. This CDR3 spans 16 amino acids. Germline V gene sequence: CDR1 MGHRA, CDR2 YSYEKL. The CDR3 DNA reads TGCGCCAGCAGCCAAGTTTCACGGATTAACACCGGGGAGCTGTTTTTT. It encodes CASSQVSRINTGELFF.

The chain joins TRBV7-8 to TRBJ2-7; TRBD1 matches at 8 bases. V shed 3 bases, J shed 3 bases, and the junction held 4 bases outside the gene matches. CDR1 is SGHVS, CDR2 FQNEAQ, per germline. The CDR3 has 14 amino acids. The DNA of the CDR3 is TGTGCCAGCAGCTTTTCGGGACAGGTCTACGAGCAGTACTTC. It yields the protein CASSFSGQVYEQYF.